What follows are 10 T cell receptor beta chains derived from one specimen sequenced in a study of cytomegalovirus exposure and HLA in healthy donors. Libraries were prepared by immunoSEQ multiplex PCR; TCRdb keeps only in-frame clonotypes and omits some of them. The data contain some 180,000 clones, 86% of them seen just once; the ten biggest clones take up roughly 6.6%. The source material was PBMCs. The receptors here all came from a man aged 25-40 years in good health and CMV-seropositive.

V is TRBV4-3 and J is TRBJ1-1; D perhaps matches TRBD1 (5 bases). The CDR3 runs to 15 residues. Per germline, CDR1 LGHNA and CDR2 YSLEER. The V end lost 4 bases, the J end lost 5 bases, and 17 bases lay between the germline ends. CDR3 coding DNA: TGCGCCAGCAGCCCCGGGACTTTAGGAGAAACTGAAGCTTTCTTT. It specifies CASSPGTLGETEAFF.

The chain combines TRBV7-6 with TRBJ2-5; the match to TRBD2 covers 12 bases. J was trimmed by 4 bases and V by 5 bases; bases with no gene match: 5. The germline CDR1 and CDR2 sequences are SGHVS and FNYEAQ. The CDR3 has 15 amino acids. The CDR3 nucleotides are TGTGCCAGCAGCGCTCCGGGACTAGCGGGAGAGACCCAGTACTTC. Translation: CASSAPGLAGETQYF.

This clone showed up just once. The chain joins TRBV27 to TRBJ1-4; the D gene is possibly TRBD1 (5 bases). Germline-derived CDR1 and CDR2 are MNHEY and SMNVEV (reference sequence). The length of the CDR3 is 15 residues. Trimming took off 2 bases at V and 2 bases at J, with 9 bases between the two ends. CDR3 sequence: CASSLMGQTNEKLFF. The CDR3 DNA is TGTGCCAGCAGTTTAATGGGGCAGACTAATGAAAAACTGTTTTTT. Using reference TRBV27 and TRBJ1-4 for the parts outside the CDR3, the full variable domain is EAQVTQNPRYLITVTGKKLTVTCSQNMNHEYMSWYRQDPGLGLRQIYYSMNVEVTDKGDVPEGYKVSRKEKRNFPLILESPSPNQTSLYFCASSLMGQTNEKLFFGSGTQLSVL.

The J gene is TRBJ2-1, the V gene TRBV28; D perhaps matches TRBD1 (7 bases). Trimming removed 6 bases from V and 6 bases from J, with 15 bases in between. Germline V gene sequence: CDR1 MDHEN, CDR2 SYDVKM. This CDR3 comprises 14 residues. The DNA of the CDR3 is TGTGCCAGCAGACCCCGACAGGGAGGCAATGAGCAGTTCTTC. It translates to CASRPRQGGNEQFF.

The CDR3 DNA follows: TGTGCCAGCAGTGATAGTTTGCGGAATGAGCAGTTCTTC. Translated, it gives CASSDSLRNEQFF. The chain combines TRBV2 with TRBJ2-1; D is uncertain. The CDR3 consists of 13 residues. CDR1 SNHLY and CDR2 FYNNEI come from the germline V gene. V lost 3 bases to trimming and J lost 7 bases, with 10 bases between them.

This chain links TRBV4-1 with TRBJ1-2, with 7 nucleotides matching TRBD1. The CDR3 consists of 14 residues. The V segment lost 0 bases and the J segment 7 bases; nucleotides outside the gene matches: 5. Germline V gene lookup returns CDR1 MGHRA and CDR2 YSYEKL. The CDR3 loop reads CASSQDTGAAGYTF. The DNA for the CDR3 is TGCGCCAGCAGCCAAGATACAGGGGCCGCTGGCTACACCTTC.

V and J are TRBV2 and TRBJ1-1; D may be TRBD1 (6 bases). Trimming pared 2 bases from V and 14 bases from J, leaving 27 bases between. The germline V gene has CDR1 SNHLY and CDR2 FYNNEI. This CDR3 is built from 16 residues. DNA for the CDR3: TGTGCCAGCAGTGAATCACCGGCCTGGGGACATCTAAAGAGGTTCTTT. It translates to CASSESPAWGHLKRFF.

This clone was counted a few times. CDR3 in amino acids: CAISGGRNSPLHF. In DNA, the CDR3 is TGTGCCATATCCGGGGGCCGGAATTCACCCCTCCACTTT. V and J are TRBV6-5 and TRBJ1-6, with a tentative D call TRBD1 (6 bases). Trimming took 10 bases from V and 7 from J, leaving 14 bases between them. Germline V gene data show CDR1 as MNHEY and CDR2 as SVGAGI. The length of the CDR3 is 13 residues.

V gene TRBV5-4 combines with J gene TRBJ1-5, with D unresolved. The germline CDR1 and CDR2 sequences are SGHNT and YYREEE (reference sequence). CDR3 length: 14 residues. V gave up 4 bases and J gave up 0 bases, with 8 bases separating them. The CDR3 loop is CASSEGGSNQPQHF. The CDR3 DNA reads TGTGCCAGCAGCGAGGGTGGTAGCAATCAGCCCCAGCATTTT.

This clone has only one observation. The chain recombines TRBV15 with TRBJ1-4; 7 bases fit TRBD1. Germline V gene data show CDR1 as LNHNV and CDR2 as YYDKDF (reference sequence). The CDR3 is 15 amino acids. With V trimmed by 4 bases and J by 5 bases, 7 bases remained unmatched. CDR3 in DNA: TGTGCCACCAGCACCCCAGGGGGTGGAAATGAAAAACTGTTTTTT. Translated, it gives CATSTPGGGNEKLFF.